The 2 T cell receptor beta chains presented below share a single source sample, sequenced in a study of blood T cell repertoires in COVID-19. Sequencing was performed with immunoSEQ multiplex PCR; in TCRdb, only in-frame clones are kept and a portion is missing. Among 85,000 to 100,000 clones, less than 85% were seen once, and the ten largest hold 18%. The sample was peripheral blood. Receptor source: an elderly woman with active or convalescent COVID-19.

The chain has TRBV19 and TRBJ2-1, with 8 bases aligning to TRBD2. Looked up from germline, CDR1 is LNHDA and CDR2 is SQIVND (reference sequence). This CDR3 contains 17 residues. Unmatched junction bases numbered 13, after V lost 5 bases and J lost 4 bases. The DNA for the CDR3 is TGTGCCAGTAGTCCCACGGCAACTAGCGGCCTTTACAATGAGCAGTTCTTC. Protein: CASSPTATSGLYNEQFF. Full variable domain (rest looked up from reference TRBV19 and TRBJ2-1): DGGITQSPKYLFRKEGQNVTLSCEQNLNHDAMYWYRQDPGQGLRLIYYSQIVNDFQKGDIAEGYSVSREKKESFPLTVTSAQKNPTAFYLCASSPTATSGLYNEQFFGPGTRLTVL.

This clone appeared a single time. The V and J genes are TRBV5-4 and TRBJ2-5, with TRBD2 matching 8 bases. This CDR3 spans 16 amino acids. V lost 4 bases to trimming and J lost 4 bases; unmatched junction nucleotides: 12. Germline CDR1 SGHNT, CDR2 YYREEE (reference sequence). The CDR3 coding sequence is TGTGCCAGCAGCATACCAGCGGGAGAGGGGGGAGAGACCCAGTACTTC. Translating gives CASSIPAGEGGETQYF.